The next 8 T cell receptor beta chains were all read from a single sample in a study of blood T cell repertoires in COVID-19 (dated by TCRdb to 2020 to 2021). The library was made by the immunoSEQ multiplex PCR assay. TCRdb holds this immuneACCESS table with in-frame rearrangements only. Some clones are missing; in checked studies, unresolved V genes explain under half, and the rest has no known cause. In this sample the table shows around 240,000 clones, about 82% of which occur a single time. The ten top clones hold about 2.1% of the sample. Material for sequencing was PBMCs or T cells enriched from blood (not recorded which). Receptors were obtained from a woman aged 50 to 60 who had recovered from COVID-19.

The chain recombines TRBV19 with TRBJ2-5; tentative D call: TRBD1 (6 bases). V gave up 5 bases and J gave up 3 bases, with 13 bases separating them. The CDR3 is made up of 14 amino acids. Germline CDR1 is LNHDA and CDR2 is SQIVND (reference sequence). In nucleotides, the CDR3 is TGTGCCAGTAGTGCCAGGACAGTCGAAGAGACCCAGTACTTC. Translated: CASSARTVEETQYF.

This clone was picked up a small number of times. V and J are TRBV28 and TRBJ1-6; D uncertain. V was cut by 6 bases and J by 13 bases, with 19 bases left in between. Germline V gives CDR1 MDHEN, CDR2 SYDVKM. The CDR3 sequence is 14 residues long. The CDR3: CASSPPARGSPLHF. The CDR3 DNA follows: TGTGCCAGCAGCCCTCCCGCCAGAGGAAGTCCCCTCCACTTT.

The chain has TRBV7-2 and TRBJ2-7, with D uncertain. Between the trimmed V and J ends, which lost 5 bases and 2 bases, there was a span of 16 bases. This CDR3 comprises 15 residues. Germline V lookup: CDR1 SGHTA, CDR2 FQGNSA. The CDR3 sequence: CASSPMSRIAYEQYF. CDR3 sequence (DNA): TGTGCCAGCAGCCCTATGAGCAGGATAGCCTACGAGCAGTACTTC.

The chain has TRBV7-2 and TRBJ2-2; the match to TRBD1 covers 8 bases. This CDR3 region has 15 residues. Germline CDR1 SGHTA, CDR2 FQGNSA. After removal of 8 bases from V and 6 bases from J, the junction contained 11 bases not matched to a gene. Here the CDR3 DNA reads TGTGCCAGCCACCCTAACAGGGGGAGCGCCGGGGAGCTGTTTTTT. Encoded protein: CASHPNRGSAGELFF. Full variable domain (outside the CDR3, taken from reference TRBV7-2 and TRBJ2-2): GAGVSQSPSNKVTEKGKDVELRCDPISGHTALYWYRQSLGQGLEFLIYFQGNSAPDKSGLPSDRFSAERTGGSVSTLTIQRTQQEDSAVYLCASHPNRGSAGELFFGEGSRLTVL.

J is TRBJ2-1 and V is TRBV15; 9 bases align to TRBD2. Germline V gene data show CDR1 as LNHNV and CDR2 as YYDKDF (reference sequence). The junction had 12 bases not matched to a gene; V was cut back by 0 bases and J by 12 bases. The CDR3 consists of 16 residues. This CDR3 is CATSRDSGVGREGQFF. The CDR3 nucleotides are TGTGCCACCAGCAGAGATTCTGGAGTAGGGCGGGAGGGGCAGTTCTTC.

V gene TRBV18 combines with J gene TRBJ1-6; 7 nucleotides match TRBD1. V dropped 4 bases and J dropped 10; count of bases not matched to a gene: 7. Germline V gene sequence: CDR1 KGHSH, CDR2 LQKENI. This CDR3 has 14 residues. This CDR3 is CASSQDRMQSPLHF. The CDR3 region has the DNA TGTGCCAGCTCACAGGACAGGATGCAGTCACCCCTCCACTTT.

This clone was counted once. V gene TRBV2 combines with J gene TRBJ2-7, with 7 bases that match TRBD1. This CDR3 is built from 14 residues. Germline V gene sequence: CDR1 SNHLY, CDR2 FYNNEI. Trimming took 8 bases from V and 6 from J; bases not matched to a gene: 13. CDR3 nucleotides: TGTGCCAGCGCTCCACAGGGGACCCCTGTCGAGCAGTACTTC. Amino acid sequence: CASAPQGTPVEQYF.

This clone was observed once. The chain carries TRBV10-3 and TRBJ2-3, with a tentative D call TRBD2 (6 bases). Looked up from germline, CDR1 is ENHRY and CDR2 is SYGVKD. V dropped 8 bases and J dropped 9 bases, with 15 bases sitting between them. CDR3 length: 12 residues. The CDR3 loop reads CAISSTSSTQYF. CDR3 nucleotide sequence: TGTGCCATCTCCTCGACTAGTTCGACGCAGTATTTT.